This T cell receptor beta chain was recorded in a study of PD-L1 blockade in urothelial cancer. The sample's time point: pretreatment peripheral blood. Each patient's cancer was a locally advanced or metastatic urothelial carcinoma. Trimming took off 3 bases at V and 0 bases at J, with 13 bases between the two ends. CDR1 SGDLS and CDR2 YYNGEE come from the germline V gene. This CDR3 spans 16 amino acids. Measured with immunoSEQ multiplex PCR; TCRdb has only the in-frame clones, and not every one. Here the sample spans over 35,000 clones, about nine tenths being singletons. The sequence was collected from a woman in her fifties or sixties with urothelial cancer. The V call is TRBV9, the J call TRBJ1-3; D gene ambiguous. This specimen consisted of PBMCs, obtained around atezolizumab (anti-PD-L1) treatment. The CDR3 here is CASSADIGNSGNTIYF. In nucleotides, the CDR3 is TGTGCCAGCAGCGCCGACATCGGAAACTCTGGAAACACCATATATTTT. Using reference TRBV9 and TRBJ1-3 for the parts outside the CDR3, the full variable domain is DSGVTQTPKHLITATGQRVTLRCSPRSGDLSVYWYQQSLDQGLQFLIQYYNGEERAKGNILERFSAQQFPDLHSELNLSSLELGDSALYFCASSADIGNSGNTIYFGEGSWLTVV.